Shown below are 5 T cell receptor beta chains from a single sample sequenced in a study of blood T cell repertoires in COVID-19. The table came from immunoSEQ multiplex PCR; TCRdb's copy has only in-frame clones and leaves some out. This sample carries some 72,000 clones, roughly 86% of them seen once, and the ten largest clones take around 5.3%. The sequencing sample was made of peripheral blood. These receptor sequences come from a man aged 45-65 years with active or convalescent COVID-19.

In this sample, this clone turned up a few times. The chain uses TRBV10-2 and TRBJ1-5, with 10 bases that match TRBD1. Germline CDR1 reads WSHSY; CDR2 reads SAAADI. After removal of 8 bases from V and 5 bases from J, the junction contained 3 bases not matched to a gene. The CDR3 loop spans 13 amino acids. The CDR3 DNA follows: TGCGCCAGCTCGGGACAGGGGTATCAGCCCCAGCATTTT. It is translated as CASSGQGYQPQHF.

V is TRBV3-1 (or the pseudogene TRBV3-2) and J is TRBJ1-3; possible D gene TRBD1, 6 bases. The CDR3 sequence is 15 residues long. CDR1 is LGHDT and CDR2 is YNNKEL in the germline V gene (reference sequence). V lost 3 bases and J lost 3, with 12 bases in between. CDR3 amino acids: CASSQQTGSGNTIYF. CDR3 DNA sequence: TGTGCCAGCAGCCAGCAAACAGGGAGTGGAAACACCATATATTTT.

The CDR3 nucleotides are TGCGCCAGCAGCCCCAGGGAAATCAGCTATGGCTACACCTTC. Translated: CASSPREISYGYTF. The chain recombines TRBV4-1 with TRBJ1-2; D is perhaps TRBD1 (5 bases). The germline V gene has CDR1 MGHRA and CDR2 YSYEKL. This CDR3 is built from 14 residues. V lost 4 bases and J 4 bases, leaving 13 bases between the germline ends.

This clone was detected once. J is TRBJ1-5 and V is TRBV14; 8 positions match TRBD1. This CDR3 spans 14 amino acids. J lost 4 bases, V lost 9 bases, and 8 bases had no gene match. Germline CDR1 SGHDN, CDR2 FVKESK. The CDR3 nucleotides are TGTGCCAGTACGTTGGGGGACAGGAATCAGCCCCAGCATTTT. This gives the protein CASTLGDRNQPQHF.

The genes are TRBV5-5 and TRBJ2-6, with D possibly TRBD2 on 6 matching bases. The CDR3 totals 14 residues. The germline gives CDR1 SGHKS, CDR2 YYEKEE (reference sequence). Trimming cost V 4 bases and J 4 bases, with 9 bases left between them. Written as DNA, the CDR3 is TGTGCCAGCAGCCCCGGAGGGGGGGCCAACGTCCTGACTTTC. Amino acids: CASSPGGGANVLTF. Full variable domain (rest looked up from reference TRBV5-5 and TRBJ2-6): DAGVTQSPTHLIKTRGQQVTLRCSPISGHKSVSWYQQVLGQGPQFIFQYYEKEERGRGNFPDRFSARQFPNYSSELNVNALLLGDSALYLCASSPGGGANVLTFGAGSRLTVL.